This T cell receptor (beta chain) was profiled in a study of blood T cell repertoires in COVID-19. Study at large: Samples of COVID-19 (acute and convalescent) were obtained from the United States, Italy and Spain. The cDNA or gDNA used as material had been derived from T cells, B-cell-depleted T cells, or PBMCs.

Original data processing: Estimation of nucleated cell counts relied on the amplification of reference gene primers. The table came from immunoSEQ multiplex PCR; TCRdb's copy has only in-frame clones and leaves some out. V, J and clone size were drawn from that table, and D and trimming were deduced from the DNA. The table lists nearly 95,000 clones, almost 90% of them singletons, with around 1.5% in the top ten. The TCR was taken from a human donor with active COVID-19. The donor label of this sample is uncertain. Sequencing was done on a sample of peripheral blood.

The CDR3 coding sequence is TGTGCCAGCAGCATGACTAGCGGGGGGGTCGGGGAGCTGTTTTTT. This sequence encodes CASSMTSGGVGELFF. The rearrangement links TRBV7-2 to TRBJ2-2; TRBD2 matches 14 bases. Germline CDR1 SGHTA, CDR2 FQGNSA. After removal of 5 bases from V and 7 bases from J, the junction contained 3 bases not matched to a gene. The CDR3 runs 15 residues.